The TCR beta chain under discussion was sequenced for a study of cytomegalovirus exposure and HLA in healthy donors. Concerning this clone itself: Its antigen is not identified.

Sequencing used immunoSEQ multiplex PCR; TCRdb keeps in-frame clones, though not all of them. The sample comprises 150,000 to 200,000 clones, more than 70% of which are singletons, and 10% rests with the top ten. The study's findings and limits: Most TCR sequences were seen very rarely across donors, but some public TCRs occurred in many. The study put 150 to 200 TCR beta chains on its list as cytomegalovirus-associated.

The sequenced sample consisted of PBMCs. The TCR comes from a man between 25 and 39 years old in good health and CMV-seropositive.

The CDR3 DNA reads TGTGCCACCAGCAGCACAGGGGGCACTAATGAAAAACTGTTTTTT. Translating gives CATSSTGGTNEKLFF. The rearrangement links TRBV15 to TRBJ1-4, with TRBD1 matching 9 bases. The V segment lost 3 bases and the J segment 2 bases; nucleotides outside the gene matches: 1. Germline V lookup: CDR1 LNHNV, CDR2 YYDKDF (reference sequence). The CDR3 runs to 15 residues.